This is a list of T cell receptor beta chains from one sample in a study of response to subunit inactivated influenza vaccine. TCRdb analysed the RT-PCR reads with MiXCR anew, one entry per CDR3 protein. The data contain some 640,000 distinct CDR3 sequences, 14% of them singletons. The sample consisted of PBMCs from blood, taken 14 to 15 days before vaccination. The receptor source for this set is a man over 45 who received an inactivated influenza vaccine. CDR3s include the opening cysteine and the closing phenylalanine or tryptophan. The D gene is left open where the match is weak. Clone size appears in some rows only: once, few, many, or a class for an expanded clone.

j_call: TRBJ2-7; v_call: TRBV20-1; clone_size: .; d_call: TRBD2; cdr3_nt: TGCAGTGCTCCCGGACTAGCTGCGAGCTCCTACGAGCAGTACTTC; cdr3_aa: CSAPGLAASSYEQYF
j_call: TRBJ2-1; v_call: TRBV5-1; clone_size: .; d_call: .; cdr3_nt: TGCGCCAGCAGCTTAATCTACAGCTCCTACAATGAGCAGTTCTTC; cdr3_aa: CASSLIYSSYNEQFF
j_call: TRBJ2-1; v_call: TRBV6-2/TRBV6-3; clone_size: many; d_call: TRBD2; cdr3_nt: TGTGCCAGCAGCCGACGGGGGGTGGCCTACAATGAGCAGTTCTTC; cdr3_aa: CASSRRGVAYNEQFF
j_call: TRBJ1-3; v_call: TRBV15; clone_size: .; d_call: .; cdr3_nt: TGTGCCACCAGCAGAGCGGGCGGTGGAAACACCATATATTTT; cdr3_aa: CATSRAGGGNTIYF
j_call: TRBJ1-2; v_call: TRBV6-1; clone_size: few; d_call: .; cdr3_nt: TGTGCCAGCAGTCAAACGGAAGCGCGATCTGGCTACACCTTC; cdr3_aa: CASSQTEARSGYTF
j_call: TRBJ2-7; v_call: TRBV5-5; clone_size: few; d_call: TRBD1; cdr3_nt: TGTGCCAGCAGCTTACGGACAGGGGCAACCTACGAGCAGTACTTC; cdr3_aa: CASSLRTGATYEQYF
j_call: TRBJ1-2; v_call: TRBV15; clone_size: few; d_call: .; cdr3_nt: TGTGCCACCAGCAGAGATCCAGGGACCTATGGCTACACCTTC; cdr3_aa: CATSRDPGTYGYTF
j_call: TRBJ2-2; v_call: TRBV29-1; clone_size: .; d_call: TRBD1; cdr3_nt: TGCAGCGTTGAAGCACAGAGCAGGGGGATAACCGGGGAGCTGTTTTTT; cdr3_aa: CSVEAQSRGITGELFF
j_call: TRBJ1-5; v_call: TRBV7-2; clone_size: many; d_call: TRBD1; cdr3_nt: TGTGCCAGCAGCTTGGCCCCCTACCGGGACAGGGGAGGTCAGCCCCAGCATTTT; cdr3_aa: CASSLAPYRDRGGQPQHF
j_call: TRBJ2-7; v_call: TRBV7-6; clone_size: few; d_call: TRBD2; cdr3_nt: TGTGCCAGCAGCGTTACTAGCGGGGTCGCCTACGAGCAGTACTTC; cdr3_aa: CASSVTSGVAYEQYF
j_call: TRBJ2-1; v_call: TRBV20-1; clone_size: many; d_call: TRBD1; cdr3_nt: TGCAGTGCTAGGTCGGGACAGGGCTACAATGAGCAGTTCTTC; cdr3_aa: CSARSGQGYNEQFF
j_call: TRBJ2-6; v_call: TRBV5-1; clone_size: few; d_call: .; cdr3_nt: TGCGCCAGCAGCCCATCACGAGGGACTGGGGCCAACGTCCTGACTTTC; cdr3_aa: CASSPSRGTGANVLTF
j_call: TRBJ2-7; v_call: TRBV4-1; clone_size: few; d_call: TRBD1; cdr3_nt: TGCGCCAGCAGCCAAGACTGGGAGCCAGGGGGCGAGCAGTACTTC; cdr3_aa: CASSQDWEPGGEQYF
j_call: TRBJ2-7; v_call: TRBV6-2/TRBV6-3; clone_size: few; d_call: TRBD2; cdr3_nt: TGTGCCAGCAGTTACAGAAGGACTAGCGGGATGTCCTACGAGCAGTACTTC; cdr3_aa: CASSYRRTSGMSYEQYF
j_call: TRBJ2-3; v_call: TRBV29-1; clone_size: .; d_call: TRBD2; cdr3_nt: TGCAGCGTCCTAATGCTAGCGGGAGTAGGTACGCAGTATTTT; cdr3_aa: CSVLMLAGVGTQYF
j_call: TRBJ2-3; v_call: TRBV7-9; clone_size: many; d_call: .; cdr3_nt: TGTGCCAGCAGCTTAGCCGACCATACGCAGTATTTT; cdr3_aa: CASSLADHTQYF
j_call: TRBJ2-7; v_call: TRBV6-1; clone_size: many; d_call: .; cdr3_nt: TGTGCCAGCAGTACCGGGACATCCTACGAGCAGTACTTC; cdr3_aa: CASSTGTSYEQYF
j_call: TRBJ2-7; v_call: TRBV12-3/TRBV12-4; clone_size: many; d_call: .; cdr3_nt: TGTGCCAGCAGCTATATGGGCTCGACTTACGAGCAGTACTTC; cdr3_aa: CASSYMGSTYEQYF
j_call: TRBJ2-7; v_call: TRBV29-1; clone_size: few; d_call: .; cdr3_nt: TGCAGCGTCCAGGGGGGGTCCCACGAGCAGTACTTC; cdr3_aa: CSVQGGSHEQYF
j_call: TRBJ2-7; v_call: TRBV28; clone_size: .; d_call: TRBD1; cdr3_nt: TGTGCCAGCCATGGACAGGGTTCGGTAAAACGAGAGCAGTACTTC; cdr3_aa: CASHGQGSVKREQYF
j_call: TRBJ2-3; v_call: TRBV5-1; clone_size: .; d_call: .; cdr3_nt: TGCGCCAGCAGCTTGACCAGCATGGATTCGCAGTATTTT; cdr3_aa: CASSLTSMDSQYF
j_call: TRBJ1-4; v_call: TRBV18; clone_size: few; d_call: .; cdr3_nt: TGTGCCAGCTCACCACCGTCTCAGGGATTGGGAAAACTGTTTTTT; cdr3_aa: CASSPPSQGLGKLFF
j_call: TRBJ2-3; v_call: TRBV28; clone_size: few; d_call: .; cdr3_nt: TGTGCCAGCAGTTTACCTACAGGGGGGGTCGCAGATACGCAGTATTTT; cdr3_aa: CASSLPTGGVADTQYF
j_call: TRBJ2-5; v_call: TRBV24-1; clone_size: .; d_call: .; cdr3_nt: TGTGCCACCAGTGCCACGACGGGGGAAGAGACCCAGTACTTC; cdr3_aa: CATSATTGEETQYF
j_call: TRBJ2-7; v_call: TRBV7-2; clone_size: few; d_call: .; cdr3_nt: TGTGCCAGCAGCTTAGCCCCCCAGGGCCCCTCCTACGAGCAGTACTTC; cdr3_aa: CASSLAPQGPSYEQYF
j_call: TRBJ2-7; v_call: TRBV12-3/TRBV12-4; clone_size: .; d_call: TRBD2; cdr3_nt: TGTGCCAGCAGGGGACTAGCGGGAGGTTTTTACGAGCAGTACTTC; cdr3_aa: CASRGLAGGFYEQYF
j_call: TRBJ2-1; v_call: TRBV15; clone_size: .; d_call: TRBD2; cdr3_nt: TGTGCCACCAGCAGTGGACTAGCGGCCAATGAGCAGTTCTTC; cdr3_aa: CATSSGLAANEQFF
j_call: TRBJ2-3; v_call: TRBV2; clone_size: .; d_call: .; cdr3_nt: TGTGCCAGCAGTGATCAGGGGAAGGTCACAGATACGCAGTATTTT; cdr3_aa: CASSDQGKVTDTQYF
j_call: TRBJ2-2; v_call: TRBV4-3; clone_size: .; d_call: .; cdr3_nt: TGCGCCAGCAGCCCGTTAGACGGGGAGCTGTTTTTT; cdr3_aa: CASSPLDGELFF
j_call: TRBJ2-7; v_call: TRBV10-3; clone_size: .; d_call: .; cdr3_nt: TGTGCCATCAGTGAGTCTGCGGGGGCTACCTACGAGCAGTACTTC; cdr3_aa: CAISESAGATYEQYF
j_call: TRBJ2-4; v_call: TRBV12-3/TRBV12-4; clone_size: few; d_call: TRBD2; cdr3_nt: TGTGCCAGCAGTTCGCGACTAGCGGGATGGAGCAAAAACATTCAGTACTTC; cdr3_aa: CASSSRLAGWSKNIQYF
j_call: TRBJ2-7; v_call: TRBV29-1; clone_size: many; d_call: .; cdr3_nt: TGCAGCGTTGGGGGTCTTCCCCCCTACGAGCAGTACTTC; cdr3_aa: CSVGGLPPYEQYF
j_call: TRBJ2-5; v_call: TRBV4-2; clone_size: few; d_call: .; cdr3_nt: TGTGCCAGCAGCCACGGACGGTACCAAGAGACCCAGTACTTC; cdr3_aa: CASSHGRYQETQYF
j_call: TRBJ2-7; v_call: TRBV25-1; clone_size: few; d_call: TRBD1; cdr3_nt: TGTGCCAGCAGTCCCCGGGGGAGGACAGGGGCCCCCTACGAGCAGTACTTC; cdr3_aa: CASSPRGRTGAPYEQYF
j_call: TRBJ1-2; v_call: TRBV6-6; clone_size: .; d_call: .; cdr3_nt: TGTGCCAGCAGTTACATCGACAGCTATGGCTACACCTTC; cdr3_aa: CASSYIDSYGYTF
j_call: TRBJ2-7; v_call: TRBV14; clone_size: many; d_call: .; cdr3_nt: TGTGCCAGCAGCCAACTGGATTCCTACGAGCAGTACTTC; cdr3_aa: CASSQLDSYEQYF
j_call: TRBJ1-4; v_call: TRBV20-1; clone_size: few; d_call: TRBD1; cdr3_nt: TGCAGTGCTTCGGACAGGGGGAGAGAAAAACTGTTTTTT; cdr3_aa: CSASDRGREKLFF
j_call: TRBJ2-5; v_call: TRBV2; clone_size: .; d_call: .; cdr3_nt: TGTGCCAGCAGTGGACAGTCTAGAGGGGAGACCCAGTACTTC; cdr3_aa: CASSGQSRGETQYF
j_call: TRBJ2-2; v_call: TRBV4-3; clone_size: many; d_call: .; cdr3_nt: TGCGCCAGCAGTCAGGGGATTGGCACCGGGGAGCTGTTTTTT; cdr3_aa: CASSQGIGTGELFF